A single sample is the source of the 21 T cell receptor beta chains below, sequenced in a study of vaccination and CD4 T cells after COVID-19. No antigen has been identified for these receptors. An Oncomine TCR Beta short-read assay was used to sequence the DNA from cultured CD4+ T cells. TCRdb fed the PCR reads into MiXCR, producing one record per CDR3 protein. The sample consists of around 10,000 distinct CDR3 sequences, 55% of them appearing once. Regarding treatment: approximately 9-day PBMC culture with coronavirus spike peptide pools or control peptides (ViraFEST assay). Material for sequencing was CD4+ T cells from blood, cultured in vitro. The receptors come from a human donor who had recovered from COVID-19.

This sequence joins TRBV10-3 and TRBJ2-7, with D perhaps given as TRBD1 or TRBD2 (5 bases each). Germline values: CDR1 ENHRY, CDR2 SYGVKD. This CDR3 is 14 amino acids long. V lost 10 bases, J lost 2 bases, and 18 bases lay in between. CDR3 residues: CATKGRQKTYEQYF. The CDR3 coding sequence is TGTGCCACGAAAGGGAGACAGAAGACCTACGAGCAGTACTTC.

This clonotype was counted a few times. The chain joins TRBV7-2 to TRBJ1-2, with TRBD1 matching 7 bases. This CDR3 region has 14 residues. Germline CDR1 SGHTA, CDR2 FQGNSA. V was clipped by 0 bases and J by 8 bases; unmatched bases: 6. The DNA of the CDR3 is TGTGCCAGCAGCTTAGCAGGGGGCTTCGAAGGCTACACCTTC. It translates to CASSLAGGFEGYTF.

The chain is built from TRBV6-5 and TRBJ2-7, with 8 bases matching TRBD2. The CDR3 covers 18 residues. With V trimmed by 2 bases and J by 3 bases, 15 bases remained unmatched. Per germline, CDR1 MNHEY and CDR2 SVGAGI. The CDR3 DNA reads as TGTGCCAGCAGTTACCGCGGAACTAGCGGAAAGCTACTCTACGAGCAGTACTTC. It is translated as CASSYRGTSGKLLYEQYF.

The CDR3 reads CASSFSGTDTQYF. DNA of the CDR3: TGTGCCAGCAGCTTCTCAGGCACAGATACGCAGTATTTT. The chain carries TRBV7-2 and TRBJ2-3; no clear D. The CDR3 is 13 residues long. Looked up from germline, CDR1 is SGHTA and CDR2 is FQGNSA. V lost 3 bases and J 1 base, leaving 5 bases between the germline ends. Filled out from reference TRBV7-2 and TRBJ2-3, the complete variable domain reads GAGVSQSPSNKVTEKGKDVELRCDPISGHTALYWYRQSLGQGLEFLIYFQGNSAPDKSGLPSDRFSAERTGGSVSTLTIQRTQQEDSAVYLCASSFSGTDTQYFGPGTRLTVL.

The rearrangement uses TRBV5-5 and TRBJ1-2; possible D gene TRBD1, 6 bases. This CDR3 spans 14 amino acids. Per the germline V gene, CDR1 is SGHKS and CDR2 is YYEKEE (reference sequence). Trimming cost V 0 bases and J 4 bases, with 10 bases left between them. The CDR3 DNA follows: TGTGCCAGCAGCTTGGGGGACAAAAGCTATGGCTACACCTTC. Translated, it gives CASSLGDKSYGYTF.

This clonotype was picked up a small number of times. V usage is TRBV7-2 and J usage is TRBJ2-5; TRBD2 matches 12 bases. J gave up 5 bases and V 5 bases, and 6 bases lay outside the gene matches. Germline V gene sequence: CDR1 SGHTA, CDR2 FQGNSA. The CDR3 totals 15 residues. The CDR3 DNA reads TGTGCCAGCAGCCCCCGACTAGCGGGGGAGGAGACCCAGTACTTC. This sequence encodes CASSPRLAGEETQYF.

This chain connects TRBV2 to TRBJ1-1, with D possibly TRBD1 on 6 matching bases. Trimming removed 6 bases from V and 1 base from J, with 12 bases in between. Germline loops: CDR1 SNHLY, CDR2 FYNNEI. The CDR3 is 14 residues long. Here the CDR3 reads CASRLTGQNTEAFF. DNA for the CDR3: TGTGCCAGCAGACTAACAGGGCAGAACACTGAAGCTTTCTTT.

CDR3 region: CASSEFAGADTQYF. The CDR3 bases are TGCGCCAGCAGTGAGTTTGCGGGGGCAGATACGCAGTATTTT. This rearrangement joins TRBV10-1 to TRBJ2-3, with 7 positions matching TRBD2. V trimming: 1 base; J trimming: 4 bases; junction bases outside the gene matches: 2. Germline CDR1 WNHNN, CDR2 SYGVQD (reference sequence). The CDR3 is 14 residues long.

V usage is TRBV6-1 and J usage is TRBJ1-2; D is uncertain. CDR1 and CDR2 from the germline V gene are MNHNS and SASEGT. V dropped 4 bases and J dropped 1 base, with 7 bases sitting between them. This CDR3 comprises 13 residues. This CDR3 is CASSVSINYGYTF. CDR3 nucleotides: TGTGCCAGCAGTGTTAGTATTAACTATGGCTACACCTTC.

The chain recombines TRBV5-4 with TRBJ2-7; D might be TRBD2 (6 bases). The CDR3 sequence is 16 residues long. Germline V CDR1 and CDR2: SGHNT, YYREEE (reference sequence). The V gene lost 4 bases and the J gene lost 9 bases, with 26 bases spanning the gap. CDR3 in amino acids: CASSPDGGTRGKRQYF. In nucleotides, the CDR3 is TGTGCCAGCAGCCCGGACGGAGGGACTCGTGGGAAACGGCAGTACTTC.

This chain's CDR3 is CASRSGTGAGYTF. In DNA form, the CDR3 reads TGTGCCAGCAGGAGTGGGACAGGGGCTGGCTACACCTTC. The chain couples TRBV2 to TRBJ1-2, with 10 bases identical to TRBD1. Per germline, CDR1 SNHLY and CDR2 FYNNEI. The V segment lost 6 bases and the J segment 7 bases; nucleotides outside the gene matches: 5. CDR3 length equals 13 residues.

This clonotype has just a few counts. The gene calls are TRBV19 and TRBJ1-2; maybe TRBD1 (5 bases). Germline V gene sequence: CDR1 LNHDA, CDR2 SQIVND (reference sequence). The CDR3 covers 12 residues. V was trimmed by 9 bases and J by 2 bases, leaving 10 bases between them. The CDR3 here is CASRAWNYGYTF. DNA of the CDR3: TGTGCCAGCAGGGCATGGAACTATGGCTACACCTTC.

This clonotype is termed medium-sized (0.01 to 0.1%). The V call is TRBV7-2, the J call TRBJ2-5; D gene uncertain. Germline V CDR1 and CDR2: SGHTA, FQGNSA. V was trimmed by 5 bases and J by 4 bases, leaving 11 bases between them. The CDR3 is 13 residues long. The CDR3 is CASSPGSLETQYF. CDR3 DNA: TGTGCCAGCAGCCCCGGTAGTTTAGAGACCCAGTACTTC.

J is TRBJ1-2 and V is TRBV6-1; 7 bases match TRBD1. The germline V gene encodes CDR1 MNHNS and CDR2 SASEGT. This CDR3 is 14 amino acids long. Unmatched junction bases numbered 6, after V lost 5 bases and J lost 3 bases. CDR3: CASSRGGADYGYTF. CDR3 coding DNA: TGTGCCAGCAGTAGAGGGGGCGCGGACTATGGCTACACCTTC.

This clonotype was counted between two and nine times. The genes are TRBV18 and TRBJ1-5; D call uncertain. The CDR3 totals 12 residues. V lost 5 bases, J lost 6 bases, and 8 bases lay in between. The germline V gene has CDR1 KGHSH and CDR2 LQKENI. The CDR3 protein is CASSKGGQPQHF. The CDR3, as DNA: TGTGCCAGCTCAAAGGGTGGTCAGCCCCAGCATTTT.

The chain combines TRBV12-3 or TRBV12-4 with TRBJ2-5; 16 bases line up with TRBD2. CDR3 length equals 19 residues. V was clipped by 2 bases and J by 2 bases; unmatched bases: 8. The CDR3 DNA is TGTGCCAGCAGTTTAAGGGCACCGGGACTAGCGGGGGGGCAAGAGACCCAGTACTTC. Protein product: CASSLRAPGLAGGQETQYF.

This clonotype has a handful of counts. The V call is TRBV6-1, the J call TRBJ1-5; D is unresolved. Germline V lookup: CDR1 MNHNS, CDR2 SASEGT. Deletions cut 2 bases from V and 4 bases from J, with 0 bases between. The CDR3 spans 11 residues. CDR3 protein: CASSENQPQHF. For the CDR3, the DNA is TGTGCCAGCAGTGAAAATCAGCCCCAGCATTTT.

The CDR3 spells CSASGGVGTGSRETQYF. The CDR3 coding sequence is TGCAGTGCTAGTGGAGGGGTCGGGACAGGGTCCCGAGAGACCCAGTACTTC. The V gene is TRBV20-1, the J gene TRBJ2-5, with 9 bases identical to TRBD1. Unmatched junction bases numbered 15, after V lost 3 bases and J lost 4 bases. This CDR3 region has 17 residues. Germline V gene sequence: CDR1 DFQATT, CDR2 SNEGSKA (reference sequence).

V gene TRBV7-9 combines with J gene TRBJ1-1, with a tentative D call TRBD1 (5 bases). The CDR3 length is 14 residues. Germline V gene lookup returns CDR1 SEHNR and CDR2 FQNEAQ (reference sequence). V lost 6 bases to trimming and J lost 0 bases, with 11 bases between them. This CDR3 reads CASSRQSMNTEAFF. The CDR3 nucleotides read TGTGCCAGCAGTAGACAGAGCATGAACACTGAAGCTTTCTTT. Supplemented by reference TRBV7-9 and TRBJ1-1, the full variable domain reads DTGVSQNPRHKITKRGQNVTFRCDPISEHNRLYWYRQTLGQGPEFLTYFQNEAQLEKSRLLSDRFSAERPKGSFSTLEIQRTEQGDSAMYLCASSRQSMNTEAFFGQGTRLTVV.

About this clonotype: Given a much more abundant clone one base away, this may be a read error. The J gene is TRBJ2-3, the V gene TRBV20-1; possibly TRBD2 for D (6 bases). The CDR3 has 14 residues. Germline CDR1 reads DFQATT; CDR2 reads SNEGSKA (reference sequence). V lost 5 bases and J lost 0, with 12 bases in between. CDR3 loop: CSAWDSSSTDTQYF. The CDR3 DNA is TGCAGTGCTTGGGACTCTTCTAGCACAGATACGCAGTATTTT.

The chain uses TRBV27 and TRBJ1-5; D is unclear. Germline loops: CDR1 MNHEY, CDR2 SMNVEV (reference sequence). Trimming took off 3 bases at V and 7 bases at J, with 13 bases between the two ends. CDR3 length: 14 amino acids. In nucleotides, the CDR3 is TGTGCCAGCAGTTTTTCTGGGCGAGGGCAGCCCCAGCATTTT. It specifies CASSFSGRGQPQHF.